The 21 T cell receptor beta chains reported below all come from one sample, sequenced in a study of OX40 agonist ivuxolimab in advanced cancers. Sequencing was performed with immunoSEQ multiplex PCR; in TCRdb, only in-frame clones are kept and a portion is missing. Here the sample spans fewer than 95,000 clones, 80% to 90% being singletons. The source was CD4+ or CD8+ T cells sorted from blood, collected in a trial of the OX40 agonist ivuxolimab. These receptors were collected from an adult with an advanced solid tumor such as melanoma, head and neck, liver or kidney cancer.

V is TRBV5-1 and J is TRBJ1-1; no firm D call. V was trimmed by 4 bases and J by 0 bases, leaving 19 bases between them. CDR1 SGHRS and CDR2 YFSETQ come from the germline V gene. The CDR3 runs 17 residues. CDR3 sequence (DNA): TGCGCCAGCAGCGGTGGATGGGTGGACTCCTTGAACACTGAAGCTTTCTTT. Translating it yields CASSGGWVDSLNTEAFF.

The chain combines TRBV7-9 with TRBJ1-3; a weak D match, TRBD1 (5 bases). Per germline, CDR1 SEHNR and CDR2 FQNEAQ (reference sequence). The CDR3 sequence is 15 residues long. V gave up 1 base and J gave up 0 bases, with 7 bases separating them. The CDR3 DNA reads TGTGCCAGCAGCTTAGACAGGCTCTCTGGAAACACCATATATTTT. This translates into CASSLDRLSGNTIYF.

In DNA, the CDR3 is TGTGCCAGCAGCTCCGACAGGGTCAACTATGGCTACACCTTC. It encodes CASSSDRVNYGYTF. The rearrangement joins TRBV6-6 to TRBJ1-2; TRBD1 matches at 7 bases. Germline CDR1 MNHNY, CDR2 SVGAGI (reference sequence). The V segment lost 6 bases and the J segment 2 bases; nucleotides outside the gene matches: 6. The CDR3 is 14 residues long.

CDR3 DNA: TGTGCCAGCAGGCCGAATCCGGTAAGCTCCTACAATGAGCAGTTCTTC. Translated, it gives CASRPNPVSSYNEQFF. The rearrangement links TRBV2 to TRBJ2-1; D unresolved. The CDR3 is made up of 16 amino acids. V was clipped by 6 bases and J by 0 bases, with 15 bases between them. Germline assignment: CDR1 SNHLY and CDR2 FYNNEI.

The gene calls are TRBV6-5 and TRBJ2-7; TRBD2 agrees at 11 bases. There are 13 residues in the CDR3. CDR1 MNHEY and CDR2 SVGAGI come from the germline V gene. Trimming cost V 6 bases and J 3 bases; bases outside gene matches: 1. The CDR3 DNA reads TGTGCCAGCAGGCTAGCGGGGGGCTACGAGCAGTACTTC. It translates to CASRLAGGYEQYF.

V is TRBV6-6 and J is TRBJ2-1; TRBD2 aligns across 8 bases. Germline assignment: CDR1 MNHNY and CDR2 SVGAGI (reference sequence). The CDR3 loop spans 15 amino acids. The trim removed 6 bases at V and 4 bases at J, leaving 8 bases unmatched. As DNA, the CDR3 is TGTGCCAGCAGCTCTAGCGGGTTCCTATACAATGAGCAGTTCTTC. The encoded protein is CASSSSGFLYNEQFF.

V usage is TRBV29-1 and J usage is TRBJ1-3; D gene uncertain. Germline lookup yields CDR1 SQVTM and CDR2 ANQGSEA. Trimming removed 7 bases at V and 2 bases at J, with 6 bases between. The CDR3 is 11 amino acids. Here the CDR3 reads CSGWTGNTIYF. CDR3 coding DNA: TGCAGCGGATGGACTGGAAACACCATATATTTT.

The V and J genes are TRBV5-4 and TRBJ1-1, with unresolved D. CDR3 length: 11 amino acids. Germline V CDR1 and CDR2: SGHNT, YYREEE (reference sequence). The V gene lost 1 base and the J gene lost 2 bases, with 0 bases spanning the gap. CDR3 sequence reads: CASSLNTEAFF. In nucleotides, the CDR3 is TGTGCCAGCAGCTTGAACACTGAAGCTTTCTTT.

V gene TRBV6-6 combines with J gene TRBJ1-1; the D gene is possibly TRBD1 (5 bases). This CDR3 is 16 amino acids long. V lost 7 bases to trimming and J lost 1 base, with 19 bases between them. Germline assignment: CDR1 MNHNY and CDR2 SVGAGI (reference sequence). The CDR3 here is CASNTGPYTQNTEAFF. The CDR3 coding sequence is TGTGCCAGCAATACAGGTCCCTACACCCAGAACACTGAAGCTTTCTTT.

The V gene is TRBV4-1, the J gene TRBJ2-7, with unresolved D. Germline loops: CDR1 MGHRA, CDR2 YSYEKL. The V and J ends lost 1 base and 5 bases respectively, with 12 bases between them. CDR3 size: 14 residues. The chain's CDR3 is CASSQGASIHEQYF. The DNA for the CDR3 is TGCGCCAGCAGCCAAGGGGCAAGCATCCACGAGCAGTACTTC.

The chain is built from TRBV6-4 and TRBJ2-3; TRBD1 matches 10 bases. V lost 0 bases and J lost 3; bases outside the gene matches: 0. The CDR3 totals 15 residues. CDR1 is MRHNA and CDR2 is SNTAGT in the germline V gene. CDR3 DNA: TGTGCCAGCAGTGACTCGGGACAGGGGACAGATACGCAGTATTTT. Protein: CASSDSGQGTDTQYF.

The chain employs TRBV27 and TRBJ1-2; possible D gene TRBD1, 5 bases. The CDR3 has 11 residues. Deletions cut 5 bases from V and 6 bases from J, with 7 bases between. The germline V gene has CDR1 MNHEY and CDR2 SMNVEV (reference sequence). The CDR3 region is CASSLGDGYTF. The CDR3 DNA follows: TGTGCCAGCAGTCTGGGGGATGGCTACACCTTC.

The gene calls are TRBV10-2 and TRBJ2-1; TRBD2 agrees at 15 bases. The CDR3 is made up of 14 amino acids. Germline V gives CDR1 WSHSY, CDR2 SAAADI. The V segment lost 2 bases and the J segment 15 bases; nucleotides outside the gene matches: 5. The CDR3 coding sequence is TGCGCCAGCAGTGAGGGACTAGCGGGAGGGCCTTCGTTCTTC. Translating it yields CASSEGLAGGPSFF.

The rearrangement uses TRBV2 and TRBJ1-1; D is uncertain. V lost 1 base, J lost 3 bases, and 6 bases lay in between. The CDR3 is 13 amino acids. Germline CDR1 reads SNHLY; CDR2 reads FYNNEI. The CDR3 spells CASSEGTYTEAFF. DNA for the CDR3: TGTGCCAGCAGTGAAGGGACTTACACTGAAGCTTTCTTT. Filled out from reference TRBV2 and TRBJ1-1, the complete variable domain reads EPEVTQTPSHQVTQMGQEVILRCVPISNHLYFYWYRQILGQKVEFLVSFYNNEISEKSEIFDDQFSVERPDGSNFTLKIRSTKLEDSAMYFCASSEGTYTEAFFGQGTRLTVV.

The chain links TRBV19 to TRBJ2-3; 9 bases fit TRBD2. Germline V gene lookup returns CDR1 LNHDA and CDR2 SQIVND (reference sequence). The CDR3 totals 15 residues. V lost 5 bases, J lost 5 bases, and 8 bases stayed unmatched. The CDR3 sequence is CASSGVAGEGDTQYF. The CDR3 nucleotides read TGTGCCAGTAGTGGTGTAGCGGGAGAAGGAGATACGCAGTATTTT.

This chain links TRBV7-3 with TRBJ2-1; tentative D call: TRBD2 (6 bases). V was clipped by 5 bases and J by 2 bases, with 13 bases between them. Germline loops: CDR1 SGHTA, CDR2 FQGTGA. The CDR3 length is 15 residues. The CDR3 sequence: CASSPGTHTYNEQFF. The DNA for the CDR3 is TGTGCCAGCAGCCCCGGGACTCATACCTACAATGAGCAGTTCTTC.

This rearrangement joins TRBV4-1 to TRBJ1-1, with unresolved D. V lost 1 base to trimming and J lost 1 base, with 4 bases between them. Germline V lookup: CDR1 MGHRA, CDR2 YSYEKL. The CDR3 has 13 amino acids. CDR3 in DNA: TGCGCCAGCAGCCAAGTAGGGAACACTGAAGCTTTCTTT. The encoded protein is CASSQVGNTEAFF.

This clone appeared a single time. The chain links TRBV7-6 to TRBJ2-7; a possible D gene is TRBD1 (6 bases). CDR1 and CDR2 (germline): SGHVS, FNYEAQ. V lost 4 bases to trimming and J lost 7 bases, with 20 bases between them. This CDR3 has 15 amino acids. CDR3 sequence reads: CASSSLQGVPREQYF. DNA of the CDR3: TGTGCCAGCAGCTCCCTACAGGGAGTTCCTCGGGAGCAGTACTTC.

The V call is TRBV11-3, the J call TRBJ2-7; no reliable D call. The V and J ends lost 3 bases and 3 bases respectively, with 9 bases between them. This CDR3 is 13 amino acids long. Looked up from germline, CDR1 is SGHNT and CDR2 is YENEEA. The chain's CDR3 is CASSFPTSYEQYF. CDR3 nucleotides: TGTGCCAGCAGCTTCCCTACCAGCTACGAGCAGTACTTC.

This clone was seen a single time. The chain uses TRBV11-2 and TRBJ1-2, with D possibly being TRBD1 (5 bases). V lost 1 base, J lost 8 bases, and 14 bases lay in between. This CDR3 spans 14 amino acids. Germline CDR1 SGHAT, CDR2 FQNNGV. DNA of the CDR3: TGTGCCAGCAGCTTAGGGGATAGGGACGACGGCTACACCTTC. Amino acid sequence: CASSLGDRDDGYTF.

This clone was picked up a small number of times. V and J are TRBV29-1 and TRBJ1-5, with D unclear. The CDR3 has 13 amino acids. CDR1 is SQVTM and CDR2 is ANQGSEA in the germline V gene. Between the trimmed V and J ends, which lost 4 bases and 1 base, there was a span of 8 bases. CDR3 protein: CSVAQTSNQPQHF. As DNA, the CDR3 is TGCAGCGTTGCCCAGACGAGCAATCAGCCCCAGCATTTT. Full variable domain (missing parts from reference TRBV29-1 and TRBJ1-5): SAVISQKPSRDICQRGTSLTIQCQVDSQVTMMFWYRQQPGQSLTLIATANQGSEATYESGFVIDKFPISRPNLTFSTLTVSNMSPEDSSIYLCSVAQTSNQPQHFGDGTRLSIL.